The TCR beta chain under discussion was sequenced for a study of cytomegalovirus exposure and HLA in healthy donors. The study drew the donors from its approximately 110-subject validation cohort, separate from the 666-subject first cohort. V shed 4 bases and J 5 bases; nucleotides not matched to a gene: 2. This CDR3 region has 13 residues. Germline CDR1 is MNHEY and CDR2 is SMNVEV (reference sequence). The method was immunoSEQ multiplex PCR; TCRdb's version includes in-frame clones alone and lacks a portion of them. The sample has 300,000 to 450,000 clones; just over 85% are singletons. The sample holds a few counts of this clone.

Sequencing was performed on PBMCs. This sequence was found in a woman aged 18 to 35 in good health and CMV-seronegative. This chain connects TRBV27 to TRBJ1-5, with TRBD1 matching over 7 bases. CDR3 loop: CASSSTGYQPQHF. CDR3 coding DNA: TGTGCCAGCAGTTCGACAGGGTATCAGCCCCAGCATTTT.